These T cell receptor beta chains were read from a single sample in a study of blood T cell repertoires in COVID-19. Sequenced by immunoSEQ multiplex PCR; TCRdb stores in-frame clones only, minus some. The sample gives 390,000 or so clones, roughly 89% of which show up once; 5% to 8.5% is in the top ten. Material: peripheral blood. All receptors derive from a man younger than 35 with active or convalescent COVID-19. Both conserved end residues are part of each CDR3. The D gene is left open where the match is weak. A clone size is listed for some rows: how often the clone was seen (once, few, many), or a class if it is expanded.

v_call	clone_size	d_call	j_call	cdr3_nt	cdr3_aa
TRBV7-8	-	-	TRBJ2-2	TGTGCCAGCAGCCCCTGGGACGGACAAGCGGGCACCGGGGAGCTGTTTTTT	CASSPWDGQAGTGELFF
TRBV27	-	-	TRBJ1-5	TGTGCCAGCAGACAGGGCAATCAGCCCCAGCATTTT	CASRQGNQPQHF
TRBV7-2	-	TRBD2	TRBJ2-1	TGTGCCAGCAGCTTTAGCGGGAGCACCTACAATGAGCAGTTCTTC	CASSFSGSTYNEQFF
TRBV11-3	-	TRBD2	TRBJ2-5	TGTGCCAGCAGCGCTAGGGGTAGCGGGGCGAAAGAGACCCAGTACTTC	CASSARGSGAKETQYF
TRBV21-1	-	-	TRBJ1-2	TGTGCCAGCAGCAAAGATAAAGGGGGAGGGTATGGCTACACCTTC	CASSKDKGGGYGYTF
TRBV4-1	-	-	TRBJ2-7	TGCGCCAGCAGCCAAGTGACATCGGACTACGAGCAGTACTTC	CASSQVTSDYEQYF
TRBV29-1	-	TRBD1	TRBJ1-2	TGCAGCGCCCGGGAGGGGGCAATAAACGACTATGGCTACACCTTC	CSAREGAINDYGYTF
TRBV7-9	-	-	TRBJ2-3	TGTGCCAACCAAGAGGGCACAGATACGCAGTATTTT	CANQEGTDTQYF
TRBV9	-	TRBD2	TRBJ2-3	TGTGCCAGCAACCAAGGACTAGCGGGGACTAGCACAGATACGCAGTATTTT	CASNQGLAGTSTDTQYF
TRBV5-5	-	TRBD2	TRBJ2-1	TGTGCCAGCAGCCGGCCTTCGAACGACGGGGGGGCGAGACCGCAGTTCTTC	CASSRPSNDGGARPQFF
TRBV28	-	TRBD1	TRBJ1-1	TGTGCCAGCAGTTCACCGGGACAGGGGAACACTGAAGCTTTCTTT	CASSSPGQGNTEAFF
TRBV5-1	-	TRBD2	TRBJ2-1	TGCGCCAGCAGCTTGGAGAGCGGGACCTACAAGGAGCAGTTCTTC	CASSLESGTYKEQFF
TRBV5-5	-	TRBD1	TRBJ2-5	TGTGCCAGCAGCTTGCCCACAGGGGGCGGAGAGACCCAGTACTTC	CASSLPTGGGETQYF
TRBV27	-	-	TRBJ2-7	TGTGCCAGCAGTTCCTCGTCCCCCTACGAGCAGTACTTC	CASSSSSPYEQYF
TRBV2	-	-	TRBJ2-4	TGTGCCAGTCGAGAGACAGGAGCCAAAAACATTCAGTACTTC	CASRETGAKNIQYF
TRBV28	-	TRBD1	TRBJ2-7	TGTGCCAGCAGGACAGGGGGAAGGTACGAGCAGTACTTC	CASRTGGRYEQYF
TRBV5-1	-	-	TRBJ2-7	TGCGCCAGCAGAAGTCAGGACTACGAGCAGTACTTC	CASRSQDYEQYF
TRBV29-1	-	-	TRBJ1-2	TGCAGCGTTGCTGGGGAGGACGGCTACACCTTC	CSVAGEDGYTF
TRBV28	-	-	TRBJ1-1	TGTGCCAGCAGTTTTTATAGTGGCAGGGCGGTCACTGAAGCTTTCTTT	CASSFYSGRAVTEAFF
TRBV27	-	-	TRBJ2-2	TGTGCCAGCAGTTTACAGCGGACCGGGGAGCTGTTTTTT	CASSLQRTGELFF
TRBV6-2/TRBV6-3	once	-	TRBJ2-5	TGTGCCAGCAGTTTCAGGGGCGCCATCCCGGGGACCCAGTACTTC	CASSFRGAIPGTQYF
TRBV4-2	-	-	TRBJ2-5	TGTGCCAGCAGCCAAGATTCGTCCGGGGTCGGACAAGAGACCCAGTACTTC	CASSQDSSGVGQETQYF
TRBV23-1	-	TRBD1	TRBJ1-1	TGCGCCAGCAGTCAATCTAACGGGACAGGGTCCCCGAACACTGAAGCTTTCTTT	CASSQSNGTGSPNTEAFF
TRBV6-6	-	TRBD1	TRBJ1-5	TGTGCCAGCAGTTACAGCGGACAGGACGGGGGGCCCCAGCATTTT	CASSYSGQDGGPQHF
TRBV3-1/TRBV3-2	-	-	TRBJ2-1	TGTGCCAGCAGCCAAGTTGGCGGGGATGAGCAGTTCTTC	CASSQVGGDEQFF
TRBV28	-	-	TRBJ1-2	TGTGCCAGCAGTACTTCCGGCAGGGGTTATGGCTACACCTTC	CASSTSGRGYGYTF
TRBV5-1	-	TRBD1	TRBJ1-4	TGCGCCAGCAGTGTTGGGCAGGGGGGTGAAAAACTGTTTTTT	CASSVGQGGEKLFF
TRBV6-4	once	TRBD2	TRBJ2-1	TGTGCCAGCAGTGAAACTAGCGGGAGGGCTGGAGAGCAGTTCTTC	CASSETSGRAGEQFF
TRBV19	-	TRBD2	TRBJ2-6	TGTGCCAGTCGAAGCGGGGGTTCTGGGGCCAACGTGCTGACTTTC	CASRSGGSGANVLTF
TRBV5-1	-	TRBD2	TRBJ2-6	TGCGCCAGCAGCTTGGCAGGGAGCGGGGCCAACGTGCTGACTTTC	CASSLAGSGANVLTF
TRBV3-1/TRBV3-2	-	TRBD1	TRBJ2-3	TGTGCCAGCAGCCCCTGGGGACAGGCCACAGATACGCAGTATTTT	CASSPWGQATDTQYF
TRBV6-6	-	TRBD2	TRBJ2-1	TGTGCCAGCAGTTACCGGGGGGGGGATGAGCAGTTCTTC	CASSYRGGDEQFF
TRBV7-2	-	-	TRBJ1-3	TGTGCCAGCAGCTTAATGCGCGGGGGCGCTGGAAACACCATATATTTT	CASSLMRGGAGNTIYF
TRBV3-1/TRBV3-2	-	-	TRBJ1-1	TGTGCCAGCAGCCTCAGACAGAAGAACACTGAAGCTTTCTTT	CASSLRQKNTEAFF
TRBV2	once	TRBD2	TRBJ2-1	TGTGCCAGCAGTGAGTTACTAGCGGGGGGTCGAAGCTCCTACAATGAGCAGTTCTTC	CASSELLAGGRSSYNEQFF
TRBV7-5	-	-	TRBJ2-7	TGTGCCAGAAGCCAGCAGTGGGACAGACCCTACGAGCAGTACTTC	CARSQQWDRPYEQYF
TRBV9	-	-	TRBJ2-6	TGTGCCAGCAGCGTAGAGTGGAACTCTGGGGCCAACGTGCTGACTTTC	CASSVEWNSGANVLTF
TRBV12-3/TRBV12-4	few	TRBD1	TRBJ1-1	TGTGCCAGCAGAACCGGGACAGCTGAAGCTTTCTTT	CASRTGTAEAFF
TRBV5-1	once	TRBD1	TRBJ2-5	TGCGCCAGCAGCGGGCCCGGGACAGGGGGAACCTCCTTCAACCAGGAGACCCAGTACTTC	CASSGPGTGGTSFNQETQYF
TRBV19	-	-	TRBJ2-7	TGTGCCAGTAGTATAGATGGGCGGGGCGAGCAGTACTTC	CASSIDGRGEQYF
TRBV5-6	-	-	TRBJ1-2	TGTGCCAGCAGCTTGGCTCAGGCAGCCGGTGGCAGTCGTGGCTACACCTTC	CASSLAQAAGGSRGYTF
TRBV4-1	once	-	TRBJ2-7	TGCGCCAGCAGCCAAGCGGGGGACGAGCAGTACTTC	CASSQAGDEQYF
TRBV7-8	-	TRBD2	TRBJ2-5	TGTGCCAGCAGCCCGGGACTAGCGGGGGGCGGGGAGACCCAGTACTTC	CASSPGLAGGGETQYF
TRBV6-5	-	-	TRBJ2-1	TGTGCCAGCAACGGCGGGGGCCCACTGGATGAGCAGTTCTTC	CASNGGGPLDEQFF
TRBV9	-	-	TRBJ1-5	TGTGCCAGCAGCGTAGGACAGCCCAATCAGCCCCAGCATTTT	CASSVGQPNQPQHF
TRBV25-1	-	TRBD1	TRBJ1-2	TGTGCCAGCAGTGAACCGCCGGGACAGGGCGTCTATGGCTACACCTTC	CASSEPPGQGVYGYTF
TRBV28	-	-	TRBJ1-4	TGTGCCAGCAGTTTGAGCAGGGGCTATGAAAAACTGTTTTTT	CASSLSRGYEKLFF
TRBV5-1	-	-	TRBJ1-2	TGCGCCAGCAGCTTGGAGAGTAGCGAAACTAACTATGGCTACACCTTC	CASSLESSETNYGYTF
TRBV7-9	-	TRBD1	TRBJ2-7	TGTGCCAGCAGCCCAAGTCCCGGGACAGGGGTCCCCTACGAGCAGTACTTC	CASSPSPGTGVPYEQYF
TRBV7-9	-	TRBD1	TRBJ2-7	TGTGCCAGCAGCCAGGACAGGGTCGGCGAGCAGTACTTC	CASSQDRVGEQYF
TRBV5-1	-	-	TRBJ1-1	TGCGCCAGCAGCTTGAGGTCGGGGGGAAACACTGAAGCTTTCTTT	CASSLRSGGNTEAFF
TRBV6-5	-	TRBD2	TRBJ2-5	TGTGCCAGCAGTCCGTCCCTAGCGGGGGTGGAGACCCAGTACTTC	CASSPSLAGVETQYF
TRBV29-1	-	-	TRBJ1-1	TGCAGCGTTGTTGGCGGGTGGAACACTGAAGCTTTCTTT	CSVVGGWNTEAFF